This entry lists 9 T cell receptor beta chains sequenced from one sample in a study of PD-1 blockade in classical Hodgkin lymphoma. The data were produced by immunoSEQ multiplex PCR, yet TCRdb's version contains in-frame clones alone and is incomplete. This table holds tens of thousands of clones, about nine tenths found once. Every patient experienced relapse after autologous stem cell transplantation, and brentuximab vedotin exposure varied. Material: peripheral blood mononuclear cells (PBMCs), obtained at baseline. The receptors were gathered from a human donor with classical Hodgkin lymphoma.

CDR3 DNA: TGCGCCAGCAGCTCGGACCCCGGGACAGGGTTTAACGAGCAGTACTTC. Translation gives CASSSDPGTGFNEQYF. V and J are TRBV5-1 and TRBJ2-7, with 9 bases that match TRBD1. The CDR3 extends over 16 amino acids. CDR1 and CDR2 from the germline V gene are SGHRS and YFSETQ. Unmatched junction bases numbered 12, after V lost 3 bases and J lost 5 bases.

J is TRBJ1-1 and V is TRBV19; D unclear. Germline CDR1 LNHDA, CDR2 SQIVND (reference sequence). V was clipped by 2 bases and J by 3 bases, with 19 bases between them. The CDR3 runs 17 residues. CDR3 amino acids: CASSIRLVRPGDTEAFF. The CDR3 DNA reads as TGTGCCAGTAGTATACGATTGGTGCGTCCGGGAGACACTGAAGCTTTCTTT.

The chain recombines TRBV6-1 with TRBJ2-7, with D perhaps matching TRBD1 (6 bases). The V end was cut by 4 bases, the J end by 6 bases, with 19 bases between. The germline V gene encodes CDR1 MNHNS and CDR2 SASEGT. The CDR3 runs to 15 residues. The CDR3 DNA is TGTGCCAGCAGTGTACACCGGGACATCGGTAGCGAGCAGTACTTC. It encodes CASSVHRDIGSEQYF.

The J gene is TRBJ2-7, the V gene TRBV15; 10 bases line up with TRBD1. The trim removed 1 base at V and 5 bases at J, leaving 17 bases unmatched. Germline CDR1 LNHNV, CDR2 YYDKDF (reference sequence). This CDR3 is 19 amino acids long. DNA for the CDR3: TGTGCCACCAGCAGAGTAGGACAGGGGGTGGGAGGCACGGTCAACGAGCAGTACTTC. It yields the protein CATSRVGQGVGGTVNEQYF.

This chain uses TRBV5-1 with TRBJ1-1; D is undetermined. V dropped 0 bases and J dropped 0 bases, with 6 bases sitting between them. The germline V gene has CDR1 SGHRS and CDR2 YFSETQ. This CDR3 is 14 amino acids long. The CDR3 region has the DNA TGCGCCAGCAGCTTGGAGCTAATGAACACTGAAGCTTTCTTT. It codes for CASSLELMNTEAFF.

V is TRBV29-1 and J is TRBJ2-3; no clear D gene. The CDR3 has 15 amino acids. Germline V lookup: CDR1 SQVTM, CDR2 ANQGSEA. V lost 6 bases, J lost 1 base, and 17 bases lay in between. The CDR3 DNA reads TGCAGCGTCTTGTATCGCCCGAGAGGCACAGATACGCAGTATTTT. This encodes CSVLYRPRGTDTQYF.

Points on this clone: Within the sample, other DNA sequences also encode this same CDR3. The J gene is TRBJ1-4, the V gene TRBV20-1; D gene uncertain. The CDR3 is 11 residues long. With 5 bases removed from V and 7 bases from J, the gap between germline ends came to 8 bases. Germline V gene lookup returns CDR1 DFQATT and CDR2 SNEGSKA (reference sequence). The CDR3 bases are TGCAGTGCTGAGGGCGGTGAAAAACTGTTTTTT. As protein: CSAEGGEKLFF.

The gene calls are TRBV2 and TRBJ2-7, with D perhaps matching TRBD2 (7 bases). CDR3 length: 15 residues. The germline V and J ends were trimmed by 0 bases and 8 bases, with 17 bases remaining between them. Germline loops: CDR1 SNHLY, CDR2 FYNNEI. The CDR3, as DNA: TGTGCCAGCAGTGAAGCGGGAGGGGGGATAGGAAAGCAGTACTTC. It is translated as CASSEAGGGIGKQYF.

The gene calls are TRBV28 and TRBJ1-1; TRBD1 aligns across 9 bases. There are 13 residues in the CDR3. The V segment lost 5 bases and the J segment 6 bases; nucleotides outside the gene matches: 4. CDR1 is MDHEN and CDR2 is SYDVKM in the germline V gene. The CDR3 protein is CASSMWDRAEAFF. The CDR3 DNA reads TGTGCCAGCAGTATGTGGGACAGGGCTGAAGCTTTCTTT.